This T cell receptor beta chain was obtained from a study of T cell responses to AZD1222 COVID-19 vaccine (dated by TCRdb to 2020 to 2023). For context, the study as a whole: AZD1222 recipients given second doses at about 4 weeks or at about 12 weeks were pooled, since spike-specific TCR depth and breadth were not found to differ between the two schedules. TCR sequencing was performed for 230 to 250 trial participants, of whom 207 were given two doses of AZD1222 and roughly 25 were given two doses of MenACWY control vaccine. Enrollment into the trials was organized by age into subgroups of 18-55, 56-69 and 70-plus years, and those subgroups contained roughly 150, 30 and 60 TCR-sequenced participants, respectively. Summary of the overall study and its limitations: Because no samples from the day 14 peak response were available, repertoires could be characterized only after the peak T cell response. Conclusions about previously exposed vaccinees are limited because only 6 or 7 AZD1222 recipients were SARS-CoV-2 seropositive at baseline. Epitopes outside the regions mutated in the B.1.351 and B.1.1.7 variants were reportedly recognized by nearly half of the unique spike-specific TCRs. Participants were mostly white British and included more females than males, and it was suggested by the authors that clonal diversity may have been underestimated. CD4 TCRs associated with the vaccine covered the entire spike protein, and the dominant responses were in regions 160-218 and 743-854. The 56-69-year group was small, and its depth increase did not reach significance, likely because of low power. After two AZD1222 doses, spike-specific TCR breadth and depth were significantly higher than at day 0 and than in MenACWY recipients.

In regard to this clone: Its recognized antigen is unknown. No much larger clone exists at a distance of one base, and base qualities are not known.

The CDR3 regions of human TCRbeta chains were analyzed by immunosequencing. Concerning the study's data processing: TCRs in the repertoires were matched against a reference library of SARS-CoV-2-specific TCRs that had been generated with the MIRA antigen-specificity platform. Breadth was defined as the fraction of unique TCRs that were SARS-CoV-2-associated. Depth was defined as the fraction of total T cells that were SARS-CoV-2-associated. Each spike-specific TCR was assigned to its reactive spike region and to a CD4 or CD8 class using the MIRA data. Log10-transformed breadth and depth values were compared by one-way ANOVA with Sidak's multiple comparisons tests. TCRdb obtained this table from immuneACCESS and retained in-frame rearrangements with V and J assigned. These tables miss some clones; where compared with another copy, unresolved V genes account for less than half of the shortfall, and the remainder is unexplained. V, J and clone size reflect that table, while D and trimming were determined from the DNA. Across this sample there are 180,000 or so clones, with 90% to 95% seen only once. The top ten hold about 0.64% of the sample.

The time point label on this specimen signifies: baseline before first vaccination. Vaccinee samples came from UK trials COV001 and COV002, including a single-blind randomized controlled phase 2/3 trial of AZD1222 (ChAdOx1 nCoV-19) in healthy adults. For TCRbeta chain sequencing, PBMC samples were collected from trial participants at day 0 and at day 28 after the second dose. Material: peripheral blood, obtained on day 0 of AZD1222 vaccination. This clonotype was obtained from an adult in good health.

The nucleotide sequence is TGTGCCAGCAGCTCAGAGGGTAGCACTGAAGCTTTCTTT. This gives the protein CASSSEGSTEAFF. The V and J segments used are TRBV7-8 and TRBJ1-1, with an unclear D gene assignment. CDR1 SGHVS and CDR2 FQNEAQ were looked up in the germline V gene. The CDR3, cysteine through phenylalanine, is 13 amino acids long. Only the CDR3 DNA stays, 39 bases, in frame from base 1. V was cut back by 4 bases and J by 4 bases, leaving a gap of 10 bases between them.